The present entry profiles one TCR beta chain with its context. Its antigen is currently unknown. This specimen comes from a study of cytomegalovirus exposure and HLA in healthy donors. Despite likely unrecorded immune exposures, the donors were nominally healthy at the time of sampling. Germline CDR1 is MDHEN and CDR2 is SYDVKM. V trimming: 6 bases; J trimming: 4 bases; junction bases outside the gene matches: 8. This CDR3 region has 14 residues. The PCR employed 60 Vbeta primers together with 13 Jbeta primers. Libraries were prepared by immunoSEQ multiplex PCR; TCRdb keeps only in-frame clonotypes and omits some of them. The sample holds around 130,000 clones; approximately 80% are singletons and the top ten take 1%. General study points: Association of 16,951 TCR beta sequences with HLA alleles was found at 0.05 false discovery rate in a later analysis. Exclusion applied to some V segments, including TRBV6-2 and TRBV6-3, as they were indistinguishable.

Sequencing input: PBMCs. The chain employs TRBV28 and TRBJ2-7, with 8 nucleotides matching TRBD1. This receptor was taken from a man aged 40-55 years in good health and CMV-seronegative. CDR3 DNA: TGTGCCAGCAGGGAACAGGGGGGAGGTTACGAGCAGTACTTC. Translating it yields CASREQGGGYEQYF.